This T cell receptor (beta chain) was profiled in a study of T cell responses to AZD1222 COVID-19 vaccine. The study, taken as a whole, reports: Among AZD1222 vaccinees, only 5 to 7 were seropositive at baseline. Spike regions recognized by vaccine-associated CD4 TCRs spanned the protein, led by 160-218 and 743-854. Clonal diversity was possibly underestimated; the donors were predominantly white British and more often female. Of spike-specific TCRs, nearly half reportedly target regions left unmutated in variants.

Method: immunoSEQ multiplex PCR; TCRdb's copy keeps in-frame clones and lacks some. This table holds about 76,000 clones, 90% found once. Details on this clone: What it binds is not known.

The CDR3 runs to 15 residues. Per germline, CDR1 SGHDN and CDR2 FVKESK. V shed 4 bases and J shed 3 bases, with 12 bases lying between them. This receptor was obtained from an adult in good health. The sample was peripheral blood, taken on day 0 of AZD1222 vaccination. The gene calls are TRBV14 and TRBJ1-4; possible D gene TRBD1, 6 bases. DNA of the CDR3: TGTGCCAGCAGCCCGATAAGGACAGCTAATGAAAAACTGTTTTTT. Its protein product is CASSPIRTANEKLFF.